This is a list of T cell receptor beta chains from one sample in a study of cytomegalovirus exposure and HLA in healthy donors. Repertoires were generated with immunoSEQ multiplex PCR, while TCRdb's copy carries only in-frame clones and drops some. In the table there are roughly 200,000 clones, around 89% of which are singletons. The sequencing input was PBMCs. The receptors were sampled from a young woman in good health and CMV-seronegative. Each CDR3 is given with its conserved first and last residue. Fields, in order: V gene, clone size, D gene, J gene, CDR3 protein, CDR3 DNA. D genes are given only for firm matches. A row's size may be missing; if present it is once, few, many or a size class.

TRBV4-1,.,.,TRBJ2-1,CASRGGSYNEQFF,TGCGCCAGCAGGGGAGGCTCCTACAATGAGCAGTTCTTC
TRBV7-2,once,TRBD2,TRBJ2-7,CASSFSGGTYEQYF,TGTGCCAGCAGCTTTAGCGGGGGGACCTACGAGCAGTACTTC
TRBV5-4,.,.,TRBJ1-2,CASSLFLEHYGYTF,TGTGCCAGCAGCTTGTTTCTGGAGCACTATGGCTACACCTTC
TRBV7-8,once,.,TRBJ1-4,CASSLEDRLFF,TGTGCCAGCAGCCTAGAGGACAGACTGTTTTTT
TRBV9,.,.,TRBJ1-2,CASSQRTALSYGYTF,TGTGCCAGCAGTCAGCGGACAGCTTTATCCTATGGCTACACCTTC
TRBV6-5,.,.,TRBJ2-7,CASSYRRSPYEQYF,TGTGCCAGCAGTTACCGGCGGAGTCCCTACGAGCAGTACTTC
TRBV27,.,TRBD2,TRBJ2-7,CASSSNLAGVSYEQYF,TGTGCCAGCAGTTCCAACCTAGCGGGAGTGTCCTACGAGCAGTACTTC
TRBV6-5,.,.,TRBJ2-2,CASSYRDTGELFF,TGTGCCAGCAGTTATCGGGACACCGGGGAGCTGTTTTTT
TRBV27,.,TRBD2,TRBJ2-7,CASSLSGTSVSYEQYF,TGTGCCAGCAGTTTATCTGGGACTAGCGTCTCCTACGAGCAGTACTTC
TRBV27,few,.,TRBJ1-2,CASSLSGVYGYTF,TGTGCCAGCAGTTTATCAGGGGTCTATGGCTACACCTTC
TRBV29-1,.,TRBD2,TRBJ2-1,CSVGLAGAREQFF,TGCAGCGTTGGTTTAGCGGGAGCAAGGGAGCAGTTCTTC
TRBV7-2,.,TRBD1,TRBJ2-2,CASSLDRAKELFF,TGTGCCAGCAGCCTGGACAGGGCGAAAGAGCTGTTTTTT
TRBV11-1,.,TRBD2,TRBJ2-2,CASSSWGLAGAGELFF,TGTGCCAGCAGCTCCTGGGGACTAGCGGGAGCCGGGGAGCTGTTTTTT
TRBV5-1,.,.,TRBJ2-7,CASSLVAVGEQYF,TGCGCCAGCAGCTTGGTAGCAGTGGGCGAGCAGTACTTC
TRBV7-9,.,.,TRBJ2-5,CASSLRLTEQETQYF,TGTGCCAGCAGCCTCAGACTGACAGAACAAGAGACCCAGTACTTC
TRBV19,.,TRBD1,TRBJ2-2,CASSPTGGDTGELFF,TGTGCCAGTAGTCCGACAGGGGGCGATACCGGGGAGCTGTTTTTT
TRBV5-6,.,TRBD1,TRBJ1-2,CASSLTGGGGYTF,TGTGCCAGCAGCTTGACAGGGGGAGGTGGCTACACCTTC
TRBV4-1,once,.,TRBJ1-5,CASSQTGLSNQPQHF,TGCGCCAGCAGCCAAACGGGTCTTAGCAATCAGCCCCAGCATTTT
TRBV18,.,TRBD1,TRBJ1-5,CASSKQGQWSQDQPQHF,TGTGCCAGCTCAAAACAGGGGCAATGGTCGCAGGATCAGCCCCAGCATTTT
TRBV29-1,.,.,TRBJ2-7,CSVGRESPYEQYF,TGCAGCGTTGGACGGGAGTCCCCGTACGAGCAGTACTTC
TRBV6-6,.,.,TRBJ2-7,CASTAVPRFDEQYF,TGTGCCAGCACCGCGGTGCCCCGGTTCGACGAGCAGTACTTC
TRBV29-1,.,.,TRBJ1-2,CSVEDLGSSPYGYTF,TGCAGCGTTGAAGATCTTGGCAGTTCCCCCTATGGCTACACCTTC
TRBV2,.,.,TRBJ1-5,CASSQDQGAEFNQPQHF,TGTGCCAGCAGTCAGGATCAGGGCGCCGAATTCAATCAGCCCCAGCATTTT
TRBV11-2,.,.,TRBJ1-1,CASSLRTAGGEAFF,TGTGCCAGCAGCTTACGAACAGCAGGAGGTGAAGCTTTCTTT
TRBV6-1,few,.,TRBJ2-2,CASSVWNTGELFF,TGTGCCAGCAGTGTCTGGAACACCGGGGAGCTGTTTTTT
TRBV19,.,.,TRBJ1-1,CASSTDRRNTEAFF,TGTGCCAGTAGTACCGACAGGAGGAACACTGAAGCTTTCTTT
TRBV5-1,.,.,TRBJ2-5,CANSLERETQYF,TGCGCCAACAGCTTGGAACGGGAGACCCAGTACTTC
TRBV6-5,.,TRBD1,TRBJ1-5,CASSRTGLNQPQHF,TGTGCCAGCAGTCGGACAGGGTTGAATCAGCCCCAGCATTTT